This T cell receptor (beta chain) was captured by sequencing in a study of a mutant IDH1 vaccine in newly diagnosed glioma (TCRdb year 2021). For the wider study: Vaccination was initiated 4-6 weeks after radiotherapy alone, or concurrently with temozolomide cycles in the chemotherapy-containing groups. Of the roughly 33 treated patients, about 60% were male and about 40% were female, and the mean age was approximately 40 years. Before enrollment, most patients had been given radiochemotherapy with temozolomide as standard therapy, while the rest had received either radiotherapy alone or temozolomide alone. The week-35 safety follow-up was designated visit V12, and the week-47 end of study was designated visit V13. Peripheral blood was collected at six visits: V03 (baseline), V05, V07, V10, V12 and V13. For exploratory analyses, longitudinal TCRB deep sequencing was carried out in 25 to 30 treated patients wherever samples were available. Findings and caveats that apply to the study as a whole: Across multiple MHC alleles, vaccine-induced immune responses were seen in nearly 95% of patients. PBMC samples for TCRB deep sequencing were selected based on availability. According to the authors, sample limitations meant that analyses of patient blood samples could not be reproduced. No apparent relationship was observed between pseudoprogression and alterations in the top peripheral T cell clonotypes detected by TCRB sequencing.

Receptor amplification or capture employed the immunoSEQ multiplex PCR assay. Rearranged TCR beta chain sequences were amplified using the hsTCRB Kit according to the manufacturer's protocol. An Illumina MiSeq was used to sequence the TCRB libraries. The authors' pipeline ran thus. The kit vendor's proprietary platform handled demultiplexing, trimming and gene mapping. TCRdb mirrors the immuneACCESS table, restricted to in-frame sequences. Some clones are absent from its copies; in checked studies, under half trace to an unresolved V gene, and the reason for the others is unknown. V, J and clone size are taken as reported in that table, and D and trimming were inferred from the DNA itself. The sample data list about 72,000 clones, and less than 90% of these were observed just once. The leading ten clones occupy 12% of the sample. Reading the germline V gene gives CDR1 SGHTA and CDR2 FQGNSA. The CDR3, from cysteine to phenylalanine, totals 13 residues. Solely the CDR3 DNA is kept, with 39 bases framed from the first base. V is shortened by 5 bases, J by 3 bases, and the region joining them spans 8 bases.

About this clone itself: The antigen it binds to is not known. The record has no base qualities; no much larger clone is one base away.

Reading the label with the study, this specimen's time point is: week 35, safety follow-up. Each vaccine dose was 300 ug of a 20-mer mutant IDH1 peptide in Montanide, given subcutaneously with topical imiquimod. Eight vaccinations were administered to patients in weeks 1, 3, 5, 7, 11, 15, 19 and 23, corresponding to visits V03 through V10. The donors had newly diagnosed IDH1-mutant astrocytomas of WHO grade 3 or 4 that showed loss of nuclear ATRX. The samples were drawn from NOA16, a multicentre, single-arm, open-label phase I trial in Germany that tested a mutant IDH1 peptide vaccine in humans for the first time. Genomic DNA for TCRB sequencing was isolated from EDTA blood with the DNeasy Blood and Tissue Kit.

The clonotype was recovered from a man between 18 and 35 years old with glioma. The rearranged segments are TRBV7-2 and TRBJ2-1; the D gene cannot be named for sure. The sequenced sample was PBMCs, obtained from a glioma patient whose treatment included an IDH1 peptide vaccine. The nucleotide sequence reads TGTGCCAGCAGCCGAACTAACTACAATGAGCAGTTCTTC. This sequence encodes CASSRTNYNEQFF.